A selection of T cell receptor beta chains follows, all from one sample in a study of T cells in Graves' hyperthyroidism and ophthalmopathy. TCRdb re-called the multiplex PCR reads with MiXCR, one entry per CDR3 protein. The table has approximately 400,000 distinct CDR3 sequences, approximately 15% seen once. Sequencing used blood. The receptors stem from a woman aged 25 to 45 with Graves' hyperthyroidism. The CDR3 runs from the conserved cysteine through the conserved F or W. The D gene is left open where the match is weak. Where a row states a size, it is once, few, many or the class of an expanded clone; other rows omit it.

>many|-|TRBV7-2|TRBJ1-2
TGTGCCAGCAGCTTGGACAGCCTGTCTGGCTACACCTTC
CASSLDSLSGYTF
>many|TRBD1|TRBV6-1|TRBJ1-2
TGTGCCAGCAGACCGACAGGGGTTGATGGCTACACCTTC
CASRPTGVDGYTF
>few|-|TRBV20-1|TRBJ2-7
TGCAGTGCTAGTGGGGACGGGGGACTTGACGAGCAGTACTTC
CSASGDGGLDEQYF
>-|-|TRBV6-5|TRBJ1-4
TGTGCCAGCAGTTACGGACCTGGGAGGCATGAAAAACTGTTTTTT
CASSYGPGRHEKLFF
>-|-|TRBV19|TRBJ2-2
TGTGCCAGTAGTATAGATCTCACCGGGGAGCTGTTTTTT
CASSIDLTGELFF
>many|-|TRBV28|TRBJ1-1
TGTGCCAGCTGGGGGGCCCTGGGCACTGAAGCTTTCTTT
CASWGALGTEAFF
>many|-|TRBV7-9|TRBJ2-2
TGCGCCAGCAGCTTGGCCGGATCGAACACCGGGGAGCTGTTTTTT
CASSLAGSNTGELFF
>few|TRBD1|TRBV27|TRBJ2-5
TGTGCCAGCAGTTTACTGGACAGGGAGACCCAGTACTTC
CASSLLDRETQYF
>-|-|TRBV14|TRBJ2-7
TGTGCCAGCAGCCAAGTGGCCGGCCCGGACTACGAGCAGTACTTC
CASSQVAGPDYEQYF
>many|TRBD2|TRBV7-2|TRBJ2-1
TGTGCCAGCAGCTTAGTTGGTCTAGCGGGAGGGGAGCAGTTCTTC
CASSLVGLAGGEQFF
>-|-|TRBV18|TRBJ2-5
TGTGCCAGCTCACACTTTGACGGGGTTCTCGTTGAGACCCAGTACTTC
CASSHFDGVLVETQYF
>-|TRBD1|TRBV29-1|TRBJ2-2
TGCAGCGCCCTCATCCCGGGACAGGGGATTGACACCGGGGAGCTGTTTTTT
CSALIPGQGIDTGELFF
>-|-|TRBV10-3|TRBJ2-5
TGTGCCATCAGGGCTTCAGCGGGCAGGGGTGAAGAGACCCAGTACTTC
CAIRASAGRGEETQYF
>-|-|TRBV7-8|TRBJ1-2
TGTGCCAGCAGCAAAGACGGGGGGCTTAACTATGGCTACACCTTC
CASSKDGGLNYGYTF
>few|-|TRBV6-5|TRBJ1-2
TGTGCCAGCAGTTACTCTCGGTCGGCAGGGGACGGCTACACCTTC
CASSYSRSAGDGYTF
>many|-|TRBV7-9|TRBJ1-2
TGTGCCAGCAGCTTGCCAGTCGAACGGGCTAACTATGGCTACACCTTC
CASSLPVERANYGYTF
>-|-|TRBV7-2|TRBJ2-5
TGTGCCAGCAGCTTAGTTGAGAGCCAGTACTTC
CASSLVESQYF
>few|-|TRBV5-8|TRBJ2-1
TGTGCCAGCAGCCCGGGTGCGGGATACAATGAGCAGTTCTTC
CASSPGAGYNEQFF
>-|-|TRBV7-8|TRBJ1-5
TGTGCCACCTCTAACCGCGACAGTCTCGGGGGCAATCAGCCCCAGCATTTT
CATSNRDSLGGNQPQHF
>few|-|TRBV18|TRBJ2-7
TGTGCCAGCTCGCCCTCGCGGGCCGAGCAGTACTTC
CASSPSRAEQYF
>-|-|TRBV20-1|TRBJ2-7
TGCAGTGCTAGAGATCCCGGGGCCTACTCCTACGAGCAGTACTTC
CSARDPGAYSYEQYF
>-|TRBD1|TRBV5-4|TRBJ2-1
TGTGCCAGCAGCCGATTCACAGGGGGAGCAATCAATGAGCAGTTCTTC
CASSRFTGGAINEQFF
>-|TRBD2|TRBV24-1|TRBJ2-3
TGTGCCACCAGTGACGTTAGCGGGAGTGTGGCAGATACGCAGTATTTT
CATSDVSGSVADTQYF
>-|TRBD1|TRBV5-1|TRBJ1-1
TGCGCCAGCAGCTTTACAGGGGGCGCATTGATGGCTTTCTTT
CASSFTGGALMAFF
>few|-|TRBV20-1|TRBJ2-3
TGCAGTGCTGCTCTCAGGTATTTAGGCACAGATACGCAGTATTTT
CSAALRYLGTDTQYF
>few|-|TRBV3-1|TRBJ2-5
TGTGCCAGCAGCCACCTGGAGGTGAAGGGAAAAGAGACCCAGTACTTC
CASSHLEVKGKETQYF
>many|-|TRBV14|TRBJ2-3
TGTGCCAGCAGCCGCCTGGACGGAAGCCTTAGCACAGATACGCAGTATTTT
CASSRLDGSLSTDTQYF
>many|-|TRBV7-9|TRBJ1-1
TGTGCCAGCAGCGCACAGGGACTGAACACTGAAGCTTTCTTT
CASSAQGLNTEAFF
>many|-|TRBV7-8|TRBJ2-7
TGTGCCAGCAGCACCTCACAGGGCTCCTACGAGCAGTACTTC
CASSTSQGSYEQYF
>few|-|TRBV27|TRBJ1-2
TGTGCCAGCAGTCTTGGACAGCCCCCCTATGGCTACACCTTC
CASSLGQPPYGYTF
>many|TRBD2|TRBV2|TRBJ2-1
TGTGCCAGCGGGGCGGGACTAGCGGGAGTTGGTGAGCAGTTCTTC
CASGAGLAGVGEQFF
>many|TRBD1|TRBV7-2|TRBJ1-1
TGTGCCAGCAGCTTATTCACAGGGGGGGACACTGAAGCTTTCTTT
CASSLFTGGDTEAFF
>once|TRBD1|TRBV24-1|TRBJ2-7
TGTGCCACCAGTAATCCGGGACAGGGAGCCCACGAGCAGTACTTC
CATSNPGQGAHEQYF
>-|-|TRBV6-2/TRBV6-3|TRBJ1-6
TGTGCCAGCATTGAGGATGGAGAGAAGGGTTCACCCCTCCACTTT
CASIEDGEKGSPLHF
>many|TRBD1|TRBV4-1|TRBJ2-1
TGCGCCAGCAGCCAGACAGGGGTGCCCTACAATGAGCAGTTCTTC
CASSQTGVPYNEQFF
>many|TRBD2|TRBV7-9|TRBJ2-3
TGTGCCAGCAGCCCTCTGGTAGCGGGAGGGCCGGCAGATACGCAGTATTTT
CASSPLVAGGPADTQYF
>many|TRBD2|TRBV4-2|TRBJ2-1
TGTGCCAGCAGCCGAGCAGGGGCTAGCGGGAACTCCTACAATGAGCAGTTCTTC
CASSRAGASGNSYNEQFF
>many|-|TRBV12-3/TRBV12-4|TRBJ2-6
TGTGCCAGCAGTTTAGGCTTCTCTGGGGCCAACGTCCTGACTTTC
CASSLGFSGANVLTF
>few|TRBD2|TRBV29-1|TRBJ2-1
TGCAGCACCGGCCCCTCTAGCGGGAGCCAAAGACCTTCTCGCTACAATGAGCAGTTCTTC
CSTGPSSGSQRPSRYNEQFF
>-|TRBD2|TRBV30|TRBJ2-1
TGTGCCTGGGGGTGGGAGGGCGAGCAGTTCTTC
CAWGWEGEQFF
>many|-|TRBV24-1|TRBJ1-5
TGTGCCACCAGGGTACCGGGACCCAGGTGGCTATTCGGCAATCAGCCCCAGCATTTT
CATRVPGPRWLFGNQPQHF
>many|-|TRBV11-2|TRBJ2-7
TGTGCCAGCAGCTTAGGACTAGCCTACGAGCAGTACTTC
CASSLGLAYEQYF
>many|-|TRBV18|TRBJ1-5
TGTGCCAGCTCACCCGGAATCCCTAGCAATCAGCCCCAGCATTTT
CASSPGIPSNQPQHF
>many|TRBD1|TRBV18|TRBJ2-1
TGTGCCAGCTCACTAAACAGGGGTAATGAGCAGTTCTTC
CASSLNRGNEQFF
>-|-|TRBV27|TRBJ2-2
TGTGCCAGCAGTTTATCAGGCCAGGGAGGAGGGGAGCTGTTTTTT
CASSLSGQGGGELFF